The clone carrying this TCR beta chain was observed at least ten times. The data were obtained in a study of T cells in Graves' hyperthyroidism and ophthalmopathy. Germline CDR1 is SGHNT and CDR2 is YENEEA. V lost 6 bases to trimming and J lost 4 bases; unmatched junction nucleotides: 3. CDR3 length: 13 amino acids. Regions amplified from RNA transcripts were the TCR beta CDR3 regions. The TCR CDR3 was amplified in a first-round RT-PCR using the HTBI primer set. TCRdb recomputed calls from the multiplex PCR reads with MiXCR, one row per CDR3 protein. The data show 250,000 to 300,000 distinct CDR3 sequences, with approximately 16% seen just once and roughly 31% held by the top ten. Newly diagnosed hyperthyroidism patients aged 18 to 65 years had disease lasting under 2 months. Patients were excluded for uncontrolled infection, other autoimmune disease, pregnancy or lactation. Thyroid ultrasound, orbital computed tomography, clinical symptoms, and serum thyroxine and TRAb underpinned diagnoses.

Sequencing was performed on blood. This rearrangement joins TRBV11-3 to TRBJ1-2, with 9 bases lining up with TRBD1. The clonotype originates from a woman in her forties or fifties with Graves' hyperthyroidism that later progressed to Graves' ophthalmopathy. The CDR3 DNA is TGTGCCAGCAGTACGACAGGGGGCTATGGCTACACCTTC. Protein: CASSTTGGYGYTF.